The clone carrying this TCR beta chain has a count of ten or more. Its antigen is currently unknown. The data were taken from a study of response to subunit inactivated influenza vaccine. Study-level results: Authors suggested that a seasonal influenza vaccination recruits few new T cells each time.

TCRdb ran MiXCR on the RT-PCR reads and lists one entry per CDR3 protein. Among around 250,000 distinct CDR3 sequences listed, 9% to 15% were seen once. This TCR came from a man aged 50-60 years who received an inactivated influenza vaccine. The starting material was non-naive T cells sorted from PBMCs, obtained roughly 2 weeks before vaccination.

The CDR3 DNA follows: TGTGCCAGCAGTGCTTTTTTGAGTAGGGTAGACAATCAGCCCCAGCATTTT. This sequence encodes CASSAFLSRVDNQPQHF. The V and J genes are TRBV6-1 and TRBJ1-5; D unresolved. Between the trimmed V and J ends, which lost 4 bases and 3 bases, there was a span of 19 bases. This CDR3 contains 17 residues. Germline V gene sequence: CDR1 MNHNS, CDR2 SASEGT.